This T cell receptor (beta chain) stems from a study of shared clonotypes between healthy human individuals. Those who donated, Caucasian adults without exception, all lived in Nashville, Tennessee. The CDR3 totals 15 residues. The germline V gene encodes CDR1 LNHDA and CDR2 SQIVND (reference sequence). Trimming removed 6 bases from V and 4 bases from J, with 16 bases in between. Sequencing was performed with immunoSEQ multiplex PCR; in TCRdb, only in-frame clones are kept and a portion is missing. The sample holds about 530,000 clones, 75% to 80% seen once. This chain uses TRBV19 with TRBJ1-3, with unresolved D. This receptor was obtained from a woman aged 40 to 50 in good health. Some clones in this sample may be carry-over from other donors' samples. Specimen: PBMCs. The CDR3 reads CASSPGSFAGNTIYF. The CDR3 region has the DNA TGTGCCAGTAGCCCCGGAAGTTTCGCGGGAAACACCATATATTTT. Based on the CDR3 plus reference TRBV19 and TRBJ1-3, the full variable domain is DGGITQSPKYLFRKEGQNVTLSCEQNLNHDAMYWYRQDPGQGLRLIYYSQIVNDFQKGDIAEGYSVSREKKESFPLTVTSAQKNPTAFYLCASSPGSFAGNTIYFGEGSWLTVV.